These 24 T cell receptor beta chains were all obtained from the same sample, sequenced in a study of blood T cell repertoires in COVID-19. Measured with immunoSEQ multiplex PCR; TCRdb has only the in-frame clones, and not every one. The sample records 150,000 to 200,000 clones, around 79% being singletons. The specimen was peripheral blood. Source of these receptors: a man aged 55 to 70 with active or convalescent COVID-19.

V is TRBV6-2 or TRBV6-3 and J is TRBJ2-5; 14 bases align to TRBD2. Losses at the gene ends were 6 bases for V and 3 bases for J; bases not matched to a gene: 6. Germline V CDR1 and CDR2: MNHEY, SVGEGT. The CDR3 is 16 amino acids. CDR3 in amino acids: CASSNLGLAGEETQYF. The CDR3 nucleotides are TGTGCCAGCAGCAACCTGGGACTAGCGGGAGAAGAGACCCAGTACTTC.

This chain links TRBV24-1 with TRBJ2-5; 12 positions match TRBD1. The germline CDR1 and CDR2 sequences are KGHDR and SFDVKD. The V segment lost 4 bases and the J segment 5 bases; nucleotides outside the gene matches: 4. The CDR3 length is 15 residues. Here the CDR3 DNA reads TGTGCCACCAGTGACCGGGACAGGGGGCTTGAGACCCAGTACTTC. This translates into CATSDRDRGLETQYF.

V and J are TRBV7-3 and TRBJ2-7, with TRBD2 as a possible D gene (6 bases). The germline CDR1 and CDR2 sequences are SGHTA and FQGTGA. V dropped 2 bases and J dropped 4 bases, with 12 bases sitting between them. The CDR3 contains 14 residues. The CDR3 here is CASSLEGLPYEQYF. In DNA, the CDR3 is TGTGCCAGCAGCTTAGAGGGACTCCCATACGAGCAGTACTTC.

CDR3 protein: CSVVGLTGSNTGELFF. CDR3 DNA sequence: TGCAGCGTTGTGGGACTGACAGGGTCAAACACCGGGGAGCTGTTTTTT. The chain carries TRBV29-1 and TRBJ2-2; the D gene is possibly TRBD1 (7 bases). CDR1 is SQVTM and CDR2 is ANQGSEA in the germline V gene. V was shortened by 4 bases and J by 2 bases, with 17 bases between the two germline ends. The CDR3 runs 16 residues.

The chain recombines TRBV3-1 (or the pseudogene TRBV3-2) with TRBJ2-7; possible D gene TRBD2, 6 bases. V was shortened by 4 bases and J by 4 bases, with 8 bases between the two germline ends. This CDR3 spans 12 amino acids. Germline values: CDR1 LGHDT, CDR2 YNNKEL (reference sequence). DNA of the CDR3: TGTGCCAGCAGCCTCGGACTATACGAGCAGTACTTC. It translates to CASSLGLYEQYF.

The gene calls are TRBV27 and TRBJ1-1, with 8 bases matching TRBD1. V was pared by 5 bases and J by 3 bases, with 5 bases of the junction left unmatched. Germline-derived CDR1 and CDR2 are MNHEY and SMNVEV (reference sequence). This CDR3 contains 14 residues. CDR3: CASSPAGGYTEAFF. CDR3 DNA: TGTGCCAGCAGTCCCGCAGGGGGCTACACTGAAGCTTTCTTT.

This clone was counted many times. V gene TRBV19 combines with J gene TRBJ2-3; D remains ambiguous. From germline, CDR1 is LNHDA and CDR2 SQIVND (reference sequence). CDR3 size: 14 residues. The V end lost 0 bases, the J end lost 6 bases, and 10 bases lay between the germline ends. The CDR3 loop reads CASSIDPRPDTQYF. CDR3 bases: TGTGCCAGTAGTATAGATCCGCGGCCGGATACGCAGTATTTT. The whole variable domain, remainder taken from reference TRBV19 and TRBJ2-3, is DGGITQSPKYLFRKEGQNVTLSCEQNLNHDAMYWYRQDPGQGLRLIYYSQIVNDFQKGDIAEGYSVSREKKESFPLTVTSAQKNPTAFYLCASSIDPRPDTQYFGPGTRLTVL.

The chain has TRBV18 and TRBJ1-1, with a weak D call TRBD1 (5 bases). V lost 3 bases to trimming and J lost 4 bases, with 9 bases between them. Germline CDR1 KGHSH, CDR2 LQKENI. This CDR3 spans 13 amino acids. In DNA, the CDR3 is TGTGCCAGCTCACCCTTGGGGGGCACTGAAGCTTTCTTT. It is translated as CASSPLGGTEAFF.

The chain is built from TRBV13 and TRBJ1-2, with D perhaps matching TRBD1 (5 bases). Germline CDR1 and CDR2: PRHDT and FYEKMQ (reference sequence). Trimming shortened V by 4 bases and J by 0 bases, and 12 bases separated the two germline ends. This CDR3 has 15 residues. The CDR3 spells CASSYTGNSNYGYTF. Written as DNA, the CDR3 is TGTGCCAGCAGCTATACAGGCAATTCTAACTATGGCTACACCTTC.

This rearrangement joins TRBV15 to TRBJ2-3; D gene uncertain. Trimming stripped 4 bases from V and 5 bases from J, with 10 bases between. CDR3 length: 13 residues. CDR1 is LNHNV, CDR2 YYDKDF, per germline (reference sequence). CDR3 nucleotide sequence: TGTGCCACCAGCACTCCTACCCTAGATACGCAGTATTTT. Its translation: CATSTPTLDTQYF.

This clone was counted a single time. CDR3 sequence (DNA): TGTGCCAGCAGCCTCCCTGGACAGGGAAAAACTGAAGCTTTCTTT. Translated, it gives CASSLPGQGKTEAFF. This chain connects TRBV7-6 to TRBJ1-1; TRBD1 matches at 8 bases. The CDR3 is 15 amino acids. V shed 5 bases, J shed 5 bases, and the junction held 10 bases outside the gene matches. The germline CDR1 and CDR2 sequences are SGHVS and FNYEAQ.

This clone was picked up a small number of times. The rearrangement uses TRBV7-8 and TRBJ1-1; 8 bases fit TRBD1. With V trimmed by 2 bases and J by 5 bases, 7 bases remained unmatched. This CDR3 has 15 amino acids. Germline CDR1 is SGHVS and CDR2 is FQNEAQ. The CDR3 is CASSLIPGGLTEAFF. The CDR3 DNA reads TGTGCCAGCAGCTTAATCCCAGGGGGCTTAACTGAAGCTTTCTTT.

V gene TRBV11-2 combines with J gene TRBJ2-7; 11 positions agree with TRBD2. This CDR3 comprises 15 residues. Per the germline V gene, CDR1 is SGHAT and CDR2 is FQNNGV. J was trimmed by 11 bases and V by 4 bases; bases with no gene match: 13. The CDR3 DNA follows: TGTGCCAGCAGCTACTCCGGGACTAGCGGAGGTCTGGAGTACTTC. This encodes CASSYSGTSGGLEYF.

J is TRBJ1-2 and V is TRBV28; D might be TRBD1 (6 bases). The germline CDR1 and CDR2 sequences are MDHEN and SYDVKM. Trimming removed 4 bases from V and 4 bases from J, with 13 bases in between. This CDR3 spans 14 amino acids. The CDR3 region has the DNA TGTGCCAGCAGTTCATCGCAGGGGATCTATGGCTACACCTTC. Amino acids: CASSSSQGIYGYTF.

This chain joins TRBV3-1 (or the pseudogene TRBV3-2) and TRBJ1-5, with a possible D match to TRBD1 (5 bases). CDR1 and CDR2 (germline): LGHDT, YNNKEL (reference sequence). V lost 4 bases, J lost 4 bases, and 8 bases lay in between. CDR3 size: 13 residues. DNA for the CDR3: TGTGCCAGCAGCCTCCAGGGAAATCAGCCCCAGCATTTT. Amino acids: CASSLQGNQPQHF.

CDR3 bases: TGTGCCAGCAGCCCCCGGACTAGCGGGAGTAATGAGCAGTTCTTC. Amino acids: CASSPRTSGSNEQFF. The rearrangement uses TRBV9 and TRBJ2-1; 13 positions agree with TRBD2. Germline-derived CDR1 and CDR2 are SGDLS and YYNGEE. Losses at the gene ends were 4 bases for V and 7 bases for J; bases not matched to a gene: 5. The CDR3 length is 15 residues.

The chain joins TRBV19 to TRBJ2-3, with 9 positions matching TRBD2. This CDR3 is 15 amino acids long. The V gene end was trimmed by 5 bases and the J gene end by 7 bases; junction bases not matched to a gene: 10. CDR1 and CDR2 from the germline V gene are LNHDA and SQIVND (reference sequence). CDR3 residues: CASSPTSGGSYTQYF. CDR3 in DNA: TGTGCCAGTAGTCCGACTAGCGGAGGATCTTATACGCAGTATTTT. Full variable domain (outside the CDR3, taken from reference TRBV19 and TRBJ2-3): DGGITQSPKYLFRKEGQNVTLSCEQNLNHDAMYWYRQDPGQGLRLIYYSQIVNDFQKGDIAEGYSVSREKKESFPLTVTSAQKNPTAFYLCASSPTSGGSYTQYFGPGTRLTVL.

The rearrangement links TRBV7-2 to TRBJ1-5; 8 nucleotides match TRBD1. Trimming cost V 5 bases and J 5 bases; bases outside gene matches: 8. The CDR3 extends over 15 amino acids. The V gene's germline CDR1 is SGHTA and CDR2 FQGNSA. CDR3 nucleotides: TGTGCCAGCAGCCCGCGGACAGGGCCATATCAGCCCCAGCATTTT. Amino acids: CASSPRTGPYQPQHF.

The gene calls are TRBV28 and TRBJ1-2; D is undetermined. V lost 2 bases and J 2 bases, leaving 6 bases between the germline ends. The CDR3 extends over 13 amino acids. Germline CDR1 reads MDHEN; CDR2 reads SYDVKM. The CDR3 region has the DNA TGTGCCAGCAGTTTAGTGTCGAACTATGGCTACACCTTC. It is translated as CASSLVSNYGYTF.

This chain uses TRBV5-1 with TRBJ2-5; 9 positions match TRBD1. Trimming removed 5 bases from V and 1 base from J; junction bases left unmatched: 3. Germline V lookup: CDR1 SGHRS, CDR2 YFSETQ. The CDR3 has 14 residues. CDR3 region: CASSPTGGQETQYF. The CDR3 DNA is TGCGCCAGCAGTCCGACAGGGGGCCAAGAGACCCAGTACTTC. The complete variable domain, with remaining parts taken from reference TRBV5-1 and TRBJ2-5, reads KAGVTQTPRYLIKTRGQQVTLSCSPISGHRSVSWYQQTPGQGLQFLFEYFSETQRNKGNFPGRFSGRQFSNSRSEMNVSTLELGDSALYLCASSPTGGQETQYFGPGTRLLVL.

The chain employs TRBV4-2 and TRBJ1-1; D uncertain. The germline V gene has CDR1 LGHNA and CDR2 YNFKEQ. The CDR3 runs 15 residues. V was cut by 4 bases and J by 0 bases, with 12 bases left in between. In nucleotides, the CDR3 is TGTGCCAGCAGCCCCAGGACTCTCCTGAACACTGAAGCTTTCTTT. Translation gives CASSPRTLLNTEAFF.

The rearrangement links TRBV11-3 to TRBJ2-2, with TRBD1 as a possible D gene (5 bases). Germline V lookup: CDR1 SGHNT, CDR2 YENEEA. CDR3 length: 16 amino acids. Trimming removed 2 bases at V and 4 bases at J, with 14 bases between. DNA of the CDR3: TGTGCCAGCAGCTTATTCTCAGGGCGCATCACCGGGGAGCTGTTTTTT. Protein sequence: CASSLFSGRITGELFF.

This clone was seen a handful of times. The J gene is TRBJ2-7, the V gene TRBV11-3; D is unclear. The germline V and J ends were trimmed by 3 bases and 2 bases, with 8 bases remaining between them. The CDR3 has 13 amino acids. Germline assignment: CDR1 SGHNT and CDR2 YENEEA. CDR3 nucleotides: TGTGCCAGCAGCTTTGGCAGTACCTACGAGCAGTACTTC. It specifies CASSFGSTYEQYF.

The V call is TRBV11-2, the J call TRBJ2-1; TRBD2 agrees at 8 bases. Germline CDR1 is SGHAT and CDR2 is FQNNGV. With 6 bases clipped from V and 7 bases from J, the junction kept 8 bases outside the gene matches. The CDR3 spans 14 residues. In DNA form, the CDR3 reads TGTGCCAGCAGTGTGGGACTAGGGTCAAATGAGCAGTTCTTC. Translating it yields CASSVGLGSNEQFF.